These 14 T cell receptor beta chains were all obtained from the same sample, sequenced in a study of blood T cell repertoires in COVID-19. Here immunoSEQ multiplex PCR was the method, and the copy in TCRdb shows in-frame clones only, minus some. The sample contains 350,000 to 450,000 clones, approximately 86% of which appear only once. Sequencing was performed on peripheral blood. These receptors were collected from a woman aged 60-75 years with COVID-19, enrolled during active disease.

This clone came up once. The chain carries TRBV4-2 and TRBJ1-2, with D hard to call. From germline, CDR1 is LGHNA and CDR2 YNFKEQ. Trimming removed 5 bases at V and 3 bases at J, with 16 bases between. The CDR3 has 15 residues. As DNA, the CDR3 is TGTGCCAGCAGCAGCTCCGGGAATTCGGACTATGGCTACACCTTC. This codes for CASSSSGNSDYGYTF.

The chain has TRBV6-4 and TRBJ1-1; 10 nucleotides match TRBD1. The CDR3 runs 15 residues. In germline, CDR1 is MRHNA, CDR2 SNTAGT. With 5 bases clipped from V and 4 bases from J, the junction kept 7 bases outside the gene matches. CDR3: CASSRTGGFGTEAFF. For the CDR3, the DNA is TGTGCCAGCAGTCGGACAGGGGGGTTTGGCACTGAAGCTTTCTTT.

This chain connects TRBV9 to TRBJ1-6; 9 bases are shared with TRBD1. Germline V CDR1 and CDR2: SGDLS, YYNGEE. The CDR3 has 16 amino acids. V dropped 5 bases and J dropped 2; count of bases not matched to a gene: 5. The CDR3 reads CASSPTGGAYNSPLHF. The CDR3 bases are TGTGCCAGCAGTCCTACAGGGGGCGCCTATAATTCACCCCTCCACTTT.

Concerning this clone: Other DNA sequences in this sample translate to the same CDR3. This chain uses TRBV29-1 with TRBJ1-2; 10 bases are shared with TRBD1. The CDR3 has 13 residues. V gave up 5 bases and J gave up 4 bases; unmatched junction bases: 4. Looked up from germline, CDR1 is SQVTM and CDR2 is ANQGSEA. The chain's CDR3 is CSVPGQGGYGYTF. The CDR3, as DNA: TGCAGCGTTCCTGGACAGGGGGGCTATGGCTACACCTTC.

The chain uses TRBV7-6 and TRBJ1-5; 7 nucleotides line up with TRBD1. Trimming cost V 2 bases and J 2 bases; bases outside gene matches: 18. The CDR3 has 20 amino acids. Germline CDR1 SGHVS, CDR2 FNYEAQ. Written as DNA, the CDR3 is TGTGCCAGCAGCTTATGGGCTGGGGACAGCCTCAATAGTGGCAATCAGCCCCAGCATTTT. Amino acid sequence: CASSLWAGDSLNSGNQPQHF.

This chain uses TRBV18 with TRBJ2-5, with 7 bases aligning to TRBD1. There are 14 residues in the CDR3. The J segment lost 5 bases and the V segment lost 2 bases, leaving 5 bases of the junction unmatched. Looked up from germline, CDR1 is KGHSH and CDR2 is LQKENI. In DNA, the CDR3 is TGTGCCAGCTCACCAAGACAGGGTGCGGAGACCCAGTACTTC. Protein product: CASSPRQGAETQYF.

This rearrangement joins TRBV27 to TRBJ2-1, with TRBD1 identical over 10 bases. Germline values: CDR1 MNHEY, CDR2 SMNVEV (reference sequence). The CDR3 loop spans 11 amino acids. Trimming cost V 5 bases and J 14 bases; bases outside gene matches: 3. CDR3 in DNA: TGTGCCAGCAGTAAAGGGACAGGGGAGTTCTTC. It codes for CASSKGTGEFF.

The V call is TRBV30, the J call TRBJ1-5, with D possibly TRBD1 on 6 matching bases. V dropped 2 bases and J dropped 9 bases, with 20 bases sitting between them. The CDR3 consists of 15 residues. From germline, CDR1 is GTSNPN and CDR2 SVGIG (reference sequence). In nucleotides, the CDR3 is TGTGCCTGGAGTTTATCGGGGGGCCCCTTTGCGCCCCAGCATTTT. As protein: CAWSLSGGPFAPQHF.

CDR3 nucleotide sequence: TGCGCCAGCAGCGGCCCGCGGGGAGGGAACACTGAAGCTTTCTTT. Translating it yields CASSGPRGGNTEAFF. The rearrangement joins TRBV5-1 to TRBJ1-1; D unresolved. V was trimmed by 4 bases and J by 1 base, leaving 14 bases between them. CDR3 size: 15 residues. CDR1 is SGHRS and CDR2 is YFSETQ in the germline V gene.

The genes are TRBV2 and TRBJ2-1; 7 bases map to TRBD1. The J segment lost 15 bases and the V segment lost 10 bases, leaving 9 bases of the junction unmatched. Per germline, CDR1 SNHLY and CDR2 FYNNEI. The CDR3 runs 10 residues. This chain's CDR3 is CATGQAAGFF. CDR3 nucleotide sequence: TGTGCCACCGGACAGGCGGCGGGGTTCTTC.

This clone was detected only once. V usage is TRBV7-2 and J usage is TRBJ1-2; 8 bases match TRBD1. Germline V gene data show CDR1 as SGHTA and CDR2 as FQGNSA. This CDR3 is built from 15 residues. The V and J ends lost 5 bases and 4 bases, in that order; junction bases with no gene match: 9. The CDR3 DNA is TGTGCCAGCAGCCACGGGACAGGTCTATCCTATGGCTACACCTTC. Translated, it gives CASSHGTGLSYGYTF. The whole variable domain, filled in from reference TRBV7-2 and TRBJ1-2, reads GAGVSQSPSNKVTEKGKDVELRCDPISGHTALYWYRQSLGQGLEFLIYFQGNSAPDKSGLPSDRFSAERTGGSVSTLTIQRTQQEDSAVYLCASSHGTGLSYGYTFGSGTRLTVV.

This clone was recorded once. V gene TRBV7-9 combines with J gene TRBJ2-6; D is ambiguous. Per germline, CDR1 SEHNR and CDR2 FQNEAQ (reference sequence). The CDR3 has 15 amino acids. V was cut by 5 bases and J by 1 base, with 9 bases left in between. The CDR3 loop is CASSLQMSGANVLTF. The CDR3 DNA reads TGTGCCAGCAGCCTGCAGATGTCTGGGGCCAACGTCCTGACTTTC.

The V gene is TRBV19, the J gene TRBJ2-7, with 8 bases identical to TRBD1. CDR1 is LNHDA and CDR2 is SQIVND in the germline V gene (reference sequence). The CDR3 spans 13 residues. Losses at the gene ends were 3 bases for V and 6 bases for J; bases not matched to a gene: 4. In DNA, the CDR3 is TGTGCCAGTAGTATGGGCACAGGGGGCGAGCAGTACTTC. It is translated as CASSMGTGGEQYF.

This rearrangement joins TRBV3-1 (or the pseudogene TRBV3-2) to TRBJ1-1; TRBD1 aligns across 8 bases. The CDR3 has 14 amino acids. Trimming took 4 bases from V and 12 from J; bases not matched to a gene: 13. CDR1 and CDR2 (germline): LGHDT, YNNKEL (reference sequence). This CDR3 is CASSLNDRGGVSFF. The DNA for the CDR3 is TGTGCCAGCAGCCTCAACGACAGGGGAGGGGTGTCTTTCTTT.